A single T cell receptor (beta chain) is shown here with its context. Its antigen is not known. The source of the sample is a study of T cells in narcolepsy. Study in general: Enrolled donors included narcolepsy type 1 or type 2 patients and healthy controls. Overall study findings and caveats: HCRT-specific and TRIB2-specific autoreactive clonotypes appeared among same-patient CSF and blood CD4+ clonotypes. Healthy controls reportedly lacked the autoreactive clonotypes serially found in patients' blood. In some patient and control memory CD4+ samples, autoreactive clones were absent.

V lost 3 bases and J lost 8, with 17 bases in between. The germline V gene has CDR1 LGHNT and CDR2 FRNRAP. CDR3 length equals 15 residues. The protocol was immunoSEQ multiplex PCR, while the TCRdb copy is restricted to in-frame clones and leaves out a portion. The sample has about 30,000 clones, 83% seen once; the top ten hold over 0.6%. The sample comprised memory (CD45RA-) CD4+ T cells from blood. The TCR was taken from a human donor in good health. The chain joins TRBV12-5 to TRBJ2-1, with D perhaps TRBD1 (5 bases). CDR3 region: CASGLGHKQRDEQFF. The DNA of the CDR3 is TGTGCTAGTGGTTTAGGACATAAGCAAAGAGATGAGCAGTTCTTC.